A single TCR beta chain is shown here with its context. Its antigen is still unknown. The data stem from a study of cytomegalovirus exposure and HLA in healthy donors. Notes on the study in general: A later analysis by the authors found several of the most significant clusters apparently linked to common viral pathogens. Donors were assumed by presence/absence analyses to have roughly uniform sequencing depth. As a later analysis showed, a missense DCLRE1C variant was linked to trimming of TCR beta V- and J-genes.

Use of 60 Vbeta and 13 Jbeta primers characterized the PCR. Measured with immunoSEQ multiplex PCR; TCRdb has only the in-frame clones, and not every one. The listing records fewer than 85,000 clones. Sequencing was carried out using PBMCs. This receptor was taken from a female donor in good health and CMV-seropositive.

The CDR3: CASSLPGLGGYEQYF. The CDR3 coding sequence is TGTGCCAGCAGTCTACCGGGGCTGGGGGGGTACGAGCAGTACTTC. The chain combines TRBV28 with TRBJ2-7; 7 bases align to TRBD2. Per the germline V gene, CDR1 is MDHEN and CDR2 is SYDVKM. This CDR3 has 15 amino acids. V trimming: 5 bases; J trimming: 4 bases; junction bases outside the gene matches: 11.